A selection of T cell receptor beta chains follows, all from one sample in a study of T cell changes during pregnancy in multiple sclerosis. Sequencing was performed with immunoSEQ multiplex PCR; in TCRdb, only in-frame clones are kept and a portion is missing. Of some 74,000 clones listed, 92% were seen once; the top ten hold over 2%. Sequenced material: peripheral blood, taken before pregnancy. The receptors stem from a female donor with multiple sclerosis, enrolled in a pregnancy study. Each CDR3 is given with its conserved first and last residue. The order of the fields is clone size, J gene, CDR3 length, V gene, D gene, CDR3 protein, CDR3 DNA. D genes are given only for firm matches. Clone size is stated in some rows and not others, as once, few, many or a class when expanded.

clone_size: .; j_call: TRBJ1-4; cdr3_length: 14; v_call: TRBV2; d_call: TRBD1; cdr3_aa: CASSGTGTVEKLFF; cdr3_nt: TGTGCCAGCAGTGGGACTGGGACAGTCGAAAAACTGTTTTTT
clone_size: .; j_call: TRBJ1-1; cdr3_length: 15; v_call: TRBV19; d_call: TRBD1; cdr3_aa: CASSQQTGMNTEAFF; cdr3_nt: TGTGCCAGTAGTCAACAGACAGGGATGAACACTGAAGCTTTCTTT
clone_size: .; j_call: TRBJ2-5; cdr3_length: 14; v_call: TRBV28; d_call: TRBD2; cdr3_aa: CASSRGGFGETQYF; cdr3_nt: TGTGCCAGCAGCCGGGGGGGGTTCGGAGAGACCCAGTACTTC
clone_size: .; j_call: TRBJ1-2; cdr3_length: 13; v_call: TRBV7-9; d_call: .; cdr3_aa: CASSPTVLYGYTF; cdr3_nt: TGTGCCAGCAGCCCTACCGTATTGTATGGCTACACCTTC
clone_size: .; j_call: TRBJ2-7; cdr3_length: 12; v_call: TRBV6-5; d_call: TRBD1; cdr3_aa: CASSPGQGRQYF; cdr3_nt: TGTGCCAGCAGCCCCGGACAGGGACGGCAGTACTTC
clone_size: .; j_call: TRBJ1-1; cdr3_length: 14; v_call: TRBV27; d_call: .; cdr3_aa: CASRKNRENTEAFF; cdr3_nt: TGTGCCAGCAGAAAAAACAGGGAGAACACTGAAGCTTTCTTT
clone_size: few; j_call: TRBJ1-5; cdr3_length: 17; v_call: TRBV7-2; d_call: .; cdr3_aa: CASSQRGTPTSNQPQHF; cdr3_nt: TGTGCCAGCAGCCAAAGGGGCACACCCACTTCCAATCAGCCCCAGCATTTT
clone_size: once; j_call: TRBJ1-5; cdr3_length: 18; v_call: TRBV18; d_call: .; cdr3_aa: CASSPLPFRAQEGQPQHF; cdr3_nt: TGTGCCAGCTCACCGCTTCCATTTAGGGCACAGGAAGGTCAGCCCCAGCATTTT
clone_size: .; j_call: TRBJ2-1; cdr3_length: 14; v_call: TRBV7-9; d_call: .; cdr3_aa: CASSLASEYNEQFF; cdr3_nt: TGTGCCAGCAGCTTAGCCAGTGAATACAATGAGCAGTTCTTC
clone_size: .; j_call: TRBJ2-1; cdr3_length: 16; v_call: TRBV19; d_call: .; cdr3_aa: CASRGAGPATYNEQFF; cdr3_nt: TGTGCCAGTAGGGGGGCAGGGCCGGCTACCTACAATGAGCAGTTCTTC
clone_size: .; j_call: TRBJ2-1; cdr3_length: 15; v_call: TRBV11-3; d_call: TRBD2; cdr3_aa: CASSSQREGLYEQFF; cdr3_nt: TGTGCCAGCAGCTCGCAGCGGGAGGGCCTCTATGAGCAGTTCTTC
clone_size: .; j_call: TRBJ1-1; cdr3_length: 16; v_call: TRBV4-2; d_call: TRBD1; cdr3_aa: CASSQETGGMNTEAFF; cdr3_nt: TGTGCCAGCAGCCAAGAAACAGGGGGCATGAACACTGAAGCTTTCTTT
clone_size: .; j_call: TRBJ1-3; cdr3_length: 16; v_call: TRBV7-9; d_call: .; cdr3_aa: CASSLVQGVSGNTIYF; cdr3_nt: TGTGCCAGCAGCTTAGTTCAGGGTGTCTCTGGAAACACCATATATTTT
clone_size: .; j_call: TRBJ2-3; cdr3_length: 16; v_call: TRBV18; d_call: TRBD2; cdr3_aa: CASSPRPSGAPDTQYF; cdr3_nt: TGTGCCAGCTCACCACGTCCTAGCGGGGCACCAGATACGCAGTATTTT
clone_size: once; j_call: TRBJ2-1; cdr3_length: 16; v_call: TRBV4-1; d_call: .; cdr3_aa: CASSQFVGLDYNEQFF; cdr3_nt: TGCGCCAGCAGCCAATTCGTGGGGCTAGATTACAATGAGCAGTTCTTC
clone_size: .; j_call: TRBJ2-3; cdr3_length: 16; v_call: TRBV7-9; d_call: TRBD1; cdr3_aa: CASSLWLGGGTDTQYF; cdr3_nt: TGTGCCAGCAGCTTATGGTTAGGGGGCGGCACAGATACGCAGTATTTT
clone_size: .; j_call: TRBJ1-2; cdr3_length: 15; v_call: TRBV19; d_call: TRBD1; cdr3_aa: CASSAQTGGTDGYTF; cdr3_nt: TGTGCCAGTAGTGCCCAGACAGGGGGTACTGATGGCTACACCTTC
clone_size: .; j_call: TRBJ1-6; cdr3_length: 14; v_call: TRBV6-5; d_call: TRBD1; cdr3_aa: CASSFTGDLVSLHF; cdr3_nt: TGTGCCAGCAGTTTCACAGGGGACCTCGTATCCCTCCACTTT
clone_size: .; j_call: TRBJ2-3; cdr3_length: 12; v_call: TRBV15; d_call: .; cdr3_aa: CATGEGTDTQYF; cdr3_nt: TGTGCCACGGGAGAGGGAACAGATACGCAGTATTTT
clone_size: .; j_call: TRBJ2-2; cdr3_length: 17; v_call: TRBV5-1; d_call: TRBD1; cdr3_aa: CASQGGQGQRNTGELFF; cdr3_nt: TGCGCCAGCCAAGGGGGACAGGGTCAGCGAAACACCGGGGAGCTGTTTTTT
clone_size: .; j_call: TRBJ2-5; cdr3_length: 15; v_call: TRBV7-6; d_call: TRBD2; cdr3_aa: CASSSWTSDQETQYF; cdr3_nt: TGTGCCAGCAGCTCGTGGACTAGCGACCAAGAGACCCAGTACTTC
clone_size: .; j_call: TRBJ1-2; cdr3_length: 14; v_call: TRBV7-2; d_call: .; cdr3_aa: CASSLVNINYGYTF; cdr3_nt: TGTGCCAGCAGCTTAGTAAACATCAACTATGGCTACACCTTC
clone_size: once; j_call: TRBJ2-1; cdr3_length: 15; v_call: TRBV9; d_call: .; cdr3_aa: CASSVVPSGSEEQFF; cdr3_nt: TGTGCCAGCAGCGTAGTCCCAAGCGGTTCTGAAGAGCAGTTCTTC
clone_size: .; j_call: TRBJ2-1; cdr3_length: 14; v_call: TRBV4-2; d_call: TRBD1; cdr3_aa: CASSQDNDRDEQFF; cdr3_nt: TGTGCCAGCAGCCAAGATAACGACAGGGATGAGCAGTTCTTC
clone_size: .; j_call: TRBJ2-7; cdr3_length: 14; v_call: TRBV6-6; d_call: TRBD1; cdr3_aa: CASRAGTGAYEQYF; cdr3_nt: TGTGCCAGCAGAGCCGGGACAGGGGCTTACGAGCAGTACTTC
clone_size: .; j_call: TRBJ2-7; cdr3_length: 12; v_call: TRBV29-1; d_call: .; cdr3_aa: CSTRDSYYEQYF; cdr3_nt: TGCAGCACCCGGGACTCTTATTACGAGCAGTACTTC
clone_size: once; j_call: TRBJ1-1; cdr3_length: 15; v_call: TRBV7-9; d_call: TRBD1; cdr3_aa: CASSSNRGRGTEAFF; cdr3_nt: TGTGCCAGCAGCTCTAACAGGGGGCGAGGTACTGAAGCTTTCTTT
clone_size: .; j_call: TRBJ2-1; cdr3_length: 13; v_call: TRBV7-7; d_call: .; cdr3_aa: CASSLGQVDEQFF; cdr3_nt: TGTGCTAGCAGCCTCGGACAAGTAGATGAGCAGTTCTTC
clone_size: .; j_call: TRBJ1-1; cdr3_length: 15; v_call: TRBV11-2; d_call: .; cdr3_aa: CASSPAGGGFTEAFF; cdr3_nt: TGTGCCAGCAGCCCGGCTGGGGGGGGGTTCACTGAAGCTTTCTTT
clone_size: once; j_call: TRBJ2-6; cdr3_length: 15; v_call: TRBV7-2; d_call: .; cdr3_aa: CASSNQGWGANVLTF; cdr3_nt: TGTGCCAGCAGCAATCAGGGGTGGGGGGCCAACGTCCTGACTTTC
clone_size: .; j_call: TRBJ2-3; cdr3_length: 14; v_call: TRBV4-2; d_call: .; cdr3_aa: CASSQALGVDTQYF; cdr3_nt: TGTGCCAGCAGCCAAGCCCTCGGTGTAGATACGCAGTATTTT
clone_size: once; j_call: TRBJ1-1; cdr3_length: 15; v_call: TRBV7-9; d_call: .; cdr3_aa: CASSLGQGRTAEAFF; cdr3_nt: TGTGCCAGCAGCTTAGGTCAGGGGCGTACCGCTGAAGCTTTCTTT